The 30 T cell receptor beta chains given below trace back to one sample, sequenced in a study of Ad26.COV2.S vaccination and SARS-CoV-2 variants. Treatment indicated: around 19 received Ad26.COV2.S at low or high dose, single or two shots; roughly five received placebo; per-sample allocation not given. Collection of samples fell on day 63 after the first vaccine or placebo injection. The method was immunoSEQ multiplex PCR; TCRdb's version includes in-frame clones alone and lacks a portion of them. The table shows around 450,000 clones, with 70% to 90% occurring only once. The specimen comprised peripheral blood, sampled in a trial of Ad26.COV2.S vaccine versus placebo. These receptors all come from a person aged 18-60 years who received the Ad26.COV2.S COVID-19 vaccine or a placebo.

The rearrangement joins TRBV6-2 or TRBV6-3 to TRBJ2-3; maybe TRBD2 (6 bases). The V and J ends lost 2 bases and 4 bases respectively, with 10 bases between them. CDR3 length: 14 amino acids. From germline, CDR1 is MNHEY and CDR2 SVGEGT. CDR3 protein: CASSYAGRADTQYF. CDR3 nucleotide sequence: TGTGCCAGCAGTTACGCGGGGCGCGCAGATACGCAGTATTTT.

Here the CDR3 reads CASSSGTFGQPQHF. Written as DNA, the CDR3 is TGTGCCAGCAGCTCCGGGACATTCGGCCAGCCCCAGCATTTT. V usage is TRBV7-9 and J usage is TRBJ1-5; D might be TRBD1 (6 bases). The CDR3 is 14 amino acids. Germline lookup yields CDR1 SEHNR and CDR2 FQNEAQ (reference sequence). Trimming removed 4 bases at V and 7 bases at J, with 14 bases between.

V gene TRBV5-1 combines with J gene TRBJ1-1; D gene uncertain. Germline V CDR1 and CDR2: SGHRS, YFSETQ. This CDR3 comprises 11 residues. The V gene lost 4 bases and the J gene lost 7 bases, with 8 bases spanning the gap. CDR3 protein: CASSDPGEAFF. The CDR3 DNA is TGCGCCAGCAGCGATCCCGGTGAAGCTTTCTTT.

The V call is TRBV2, the J call TRBJ1-1, with TRBD1 matching 8 bases. This CDR3 spans 15 amino acids. V was clipped by 6 bases and J by 4 bases; unmatched bases: 10. Germline-derived CDR1 and CDR2 are SNHLY and FYNNEI. The CDR3 protein is CASRLNRQGSTEAFF. The CDR3 DNA sequence: TGTGCCAGCAGATTAAACAGACAGGGGAGCACTGAAGCTTTCTTT.

V usage is TRBV28 and J usage is TRBJ1-2; 7 positions match TRBD1. The J segment lost 6 bases and the V segment lost 6 bases, leaving 4 bases of the junction unmatched. In germline, CDR1 is MDHEN, CDR2 SYDVKM. This CDR3 contains 12 residues. The CDR3 nucleotides are TGTGCCAGCAGGTACGACAGGGATGGCTACACCTTC. Translating gives CASRYDRDGYTF.

This chain connects TRBV5-1 to TRBJ2-3; 7 positions agree with TRBD1. The CDR3 consists of 16 residues. Unmatched junction bases numbered 13, after V lost 5 bases and J lost 4 bases. CDR1 SGHRS and CDR2 YFSETQ come from the germline V gene. The CDR3 sequence: CASSAGQVGWSDTQYF. The CDR3 coding sequence is TGCGCCAGCAGTGCAGGACAGGTGGGATGGTCAGATACGCAGTATTTT.

This chain uses TRBV3-1 (or the pseudogene TRBV3-2) with TRBJ1-5, with unresolved D. Germline V gives CDR1 LGHDT, CDR2 YNNKEL (reference sequence). Trimming left V 2 bases short and J 3 bases short, with 14 bases between. The CDR3 extends over 16 amino acids. This CDR3 reads CASSQLPTSNNQPQHF. The CDR3 bases are TGTGCCAGCAGCCAACTCCCGACCAGCAACAATCAGCCCCAGCATTTT.

This chain links TRBV4-3 with TRBJ2-1; 7 positions match TRBD1. This CDR3 region has 17 residues. Germline CDR1 is LGHNA and CDR2 is YSLEER. With 0 bases clipped from V and 0 bases from J, the junction kept 5 bases outside the gene matches. The chain's CDR3 is CASSQDEQGNSYNEQFF. DNA for the CDR3: TGCGCCAGCAGCCAAGATGAACAGGGGAACTCCTACAATGAGCAGTTCTTC.

J is TRBJ2-7 and V is TRBV5-1; D is ambiguous. The CDR3 is 15 residues long. Per the germline V gene, CDR1 is SGHRS and CDR2 is YFSETQ. Trimming removed 2 bases at V and 2 bases at J, with 14 bases between. CDR3 amino acids: CASSFYPDPTYEQYF. CDR3 DNA: TGCGCCAGCAGCTTCTATCCGGATCCAACCTACGAGCAGTACTTC.

The CDR3 DNA reads as TGTGCCAGCTCACCTACCCCGGGGGCCCACTACAATGAGCAGTTCTTC. It translates to CASSPTPGAHYNEQFF. The chain combines TRBV18 with TRBJ2-1, with D tentatively TRBD1 or TRBD2 (6 bases each). Germline lookup yields CDR1 KGHSH and CDR2 LQKENI. The CDR3 spans 16 residues. With 3 bases removed from V and 3 bases from J, the gap between germline ends came to 15 bases.

V is TRBV7-9 and J is TRBJ2-7, with D perhaps matching TRBD1 (7 bases). The CDR3 is made up of 15 amino acids. The germline CDR1 and CDR2 sequences are SEHNR and FQNEAQ (reference sequence). The V gene lost 3 bases and the J gene lost 5 bases, with 17 bases spanning the gap. CDR3 in DNA: TGTGCCAGCAGCTTGGGGAGGAGACAGGGAAACGAGCAGTACTTC. Translation: CASSLGRRQGNEQYF.

A word on this clone: The sample holds other DNA sequences that translate to the same CDR3. This sequence joins TRBV19 and TRBJ2-1; no clear D gene. The CDR3 totals 16 residues. Trimming stripped 3 bases from V and 0 bases from J, with 12 bases between. Germline V gene lookup returns CDR1 LNHDA and CDR2 SQIVND (reference sequence). CDR3 coding DNA: TGTGCCAGTAGTATTGGCGCCCGGAGCTCCTACAATGAGCAGTTCTTC. Translation gives CASSIGARSSYNEQFF.

The chain joins TRBV19 to TRBJ1-5; no reliable D call. CDR1 is LNHDA and CDR2 is SQIVND in the germline V gene (reference sequence). CDR3 length equals 14 residues. V gave up 1 base and J gave up 1 base, with 5 bases separating them. The CDR3 is CASSIVVSNQPQHF. The CDR3 nucleotides are TGTGCCAGTAGTATAGTCGTGAGCAATCAGCCCCAGCATTTT.

This sequence joins TRBV12-2 and TRBJ2-3; no DNA check was done on the table's D call, TRBD2. TRBV12-2 represents a pseudogene. There are 19 residues in the CDR3. In DNA form, the CDR3 reads TGTGCAAGTCGCTTAGATTCCAGCGGGGGGGCCCCACGCACAGATACGCAGTATTTT. Translation gives CASRLDSSGGAPRTDTQYF.

The J gene is TRBJ2-7, the V gene TRBV7-2; D tentatively fits TRBD1 or TRBD2 (6 bases each). The germline V and J ends were trimmed by 2 bases and 7 bases, with 15 bases remaining between them. From germline, CDR1 is SGHTA and CDR2 FQGNSA. This CDR3 has 14 amino acids. Written as DNA, the CDR3 is TGTGCCAGCAGCTTAATACTACCGGGGGCGGAGCAGTACTTC. It yields the protein CASSLILPGAEQYF.

V usage is TRBV9 and J usage is TRBJ1-1; the D gene is possibly TRBD1 (6 bases). V was cut by 0 bases and J by 1 base, with 16 bases left in between. The CDR3 covers 17 residues. Germline V lookup: CDR1 SGDLS, CDR2 YYNGEE. The DNA for the CDR3 is TGTGCCAGCAGCGTAGGAGGGGGGACAAAGTCGAACACTGAAGCTTTCTTT. Protein: CASSVGGGTKSNTEAFF.

The V gene is TRBV19, the J gene TRBJ2-6, with D unresolved. The CDR3 totals 15 residues. CDR1 is LNHDA, CDR2 SQIVND, per germline (reference sequence). V gave up 5 bases and J gave up 4 bases, with 12 bases separating them. CDR3 protein: CASSSVTLGANVLTF. The CDR3 nucleotides read TGTGCCAGTAGTTCCGTGACCCTGGGGGCCAACGTCCTGACTTTC.

This chain connects TRBV19 to TRBJ1-1, with a tentative D call TRBD1 (6 bases). Per germline, CDR1 LNHDA and CDR2 SQIVND (reference sequence). V dropped 3 bases and J dropped 2 bases, with 10 bases sitting between them. This CDR3 is built from 14 residues. This CDR3 reads CASSIEGVNTEAFF. The DNA for the CDR3 is TGTGCCAGTAGTATCGAGGGGGTCAACACTGAAGCTTTCTTT.

The chain combines TRBV4-3 with TRBJ2-7; 10 nucleotides line up with TRBD1. This CDR3 has 16 residues. The J segment lost 0 bases and the V segment lost 2 bases, leaving 4 bases of the junction unmatched. Germline V gene lookup returns CDR1 LGHNA and CDR2 YSLEER. In DNA form, the CDR3 reads TGCGCCAGCAGCCAACGGACAGGGGGTAGCTCCTACGAGCAGTACTTC. This gives the protein CASSQRTGGSSYEQYF.

The chain uses TRBV28 and TRBJ2-3; D remains ambiguous. Germline V gene sequence: CDR1 MDHEN, CDR2 SYDVKM. V was cut by 10 bases and J by 2 bases, with 10 bases left in between. The CDR3 is made up of 12 amino acids. The CDR3: CANDTFTDTQYF. CDR3 in DNA: TGTGCCAACGACACCTTCACAGATACGCAGTATTTT.

V is TRBV10-2 and J is TRBJ1-2; 9 bases are a match to TRBD1. Looked up from germline, CDR1 is WSHSY and CDR2 is SAAADI. V was clipped by 6 bases and J by 8 bases; unmatched bases: 4. The CDR3 runs to 12 residues. The CDR3 loop reads CASRGQGRGYTF. CDR3 nucleotides: TGCGCCAGCAGGGGACAGGGAAGAGGCTACACCTTC.

This chain joins TRBV6-5 and TRBJ1-5; a possible D gene is TRBD1 (5 bases). Germline V gene sequence: CDR1 MNHEY, CDR2 SVGAGI. CDR3 size: 14 residues. V was pared by 2 bases and J by 3 bases, with 8 bases between. CDR3 bases: TGTGCCAGCAGTTACAGGGGCCTCAATCAGCCCCAGCATTTT. Translation gives CASSYRGLNQPQHF.

This clone has just one count. The rearrangement links TRBV11-2 to TRBJ2-1; D is unclear. This CDR3 is 14 amino acids long. Trimming removed 3 bases from V and 6 bases from J, with 12 bases in between. The germline CDR1 and CDR2 sequences are SGHAT and FQNNGV. The CDR3 DNA reads as TGTGCCAGCAGCTTTAATTGGGGAATCAATGAGCAGTTCTTC. This sequence encodes CASSFNWGINEQFF.

The rearrangement uses TRBV5-6 and TRBJ1-2, with D uncertain. The V gene's germline CDR1 is SGHDT and CDR2 YYEEEE. This CDR3 has 15 residues. The V end was cut by 0 bases, the J end by 4 bases, with 13 bases between. The CDR3 region has the DNA TGTGCCAGCAGCTTGGATACGGGCGTGAGCTATGGCTACACCTTC. Translation gives CASSLDTGVSYGYTF.

The chain employs TRBV19 and TRBJ1-5, with D unresolved. Germline V gene lookup returns CDR1 LNHDA and CDR2 SQIVND (reference sequence). The V gene lost 1 base and the J gene lost 2 bases, with 9 bases spanning the gap. This CDR3 contains 15 residues. The CDR3 here is CASSIVGDRNQPQHF. Here the CDR3 DNA reads TGTGCCAGTAGTATAGTTGGAGATCGCAATCAGCCCCAGCATTTT.

This clone was detected once. The chain couples TRBV4-1 to TRBJ2-7; no definite D call. CDR3 size: 16 residues. Germline V gene data show CDR1 as MGHRA and CDR2 as YSYEKL. V dropped 2 bases and J dropped 2 bases, with 16 bases sitting between them. The CDR3 nucleotides are TGCGCCAGCAGCCAATGGCCCGAAGGCAGGACCTACGAGCAGTACTTC. It encodes CASSQWPEGRTYEQYF.

The chain carries TRBV3-1 (or the pseudogene TRBV3-2) and TRBJ1-3, with unresolved D. The CDR3 consists of 14 residues. CDR1 LGHDT and CDR2 YNNKEL come from the germline V gene (reference sequence). The germline V and J ends were trimmed by 10 bases and 1 base, with 14 bases remaining between them. The CDR3 nucleotides are TGTGCCACCCAAGGGCTCTCTTCTGGAAACACCATATATTTT. Translated, it gives CATQGLSSGNTIYF.

This clone was recorded a few times. V gene TRBV27 combines with J gene TRBJ1-5, with a weak D call TRBD1 (6 bases). Germline-derived CDR1 and CDR2 are MNHEY and SMNVEV (reference sequence). V was cut by 7 bases and J by 3 bases, with 22 bases left in between. The CDR3 is made up of 17 amino acids. The CDR3 reads CASTQLLTGFTNQPQHF. The CDR3 DNA sequence: TGTGCCAGCACCCAACTTCTGACAGGCTTTACCAATCAGCCCCAGCATTTT.

The chain combines TRBV7-2 with TRBJ2-7; 9 nucleotides line up with TRBD2. Germline V gives CDR1 SGHTA, CDR2 FQGNSA. CDR3 length equals 15 residues. The V gene end was trimmed by 1 base and the J gene end by 7 bases; junction bases not matched to a gene: 8. CDR3 protein: CASSLDPSGAREQYF. DNA of the CDR3: TGTGCCAGCAGCTTAGACCCTAGCGGGGCTAGGGAGCAGTACTTC.

The CDR3 nucleotides read TGTGCCAGCAGCTTGGGGAGTACGCCTGGCTACACCTTC. Protein product: CASSLGSTPGYTF. The rearrangement links TRBV11-2 to TRBJ1-2; no firm D call. The CDR3 is 13 residues long. Per germline, CDR1 SGHAT and CDR2 FQNNGV. Trimming took off 3 bases at V and 7 bases at J, with 12 bases between the two ends.